This T cell receptor beta chain was recorded in a study of post-analysis software for immune sequencing data (dated by TCRdb to between 2015 and 2016). Background on the whole study: Disease courses on record covered relapsing-remitting, secondary progressive and progressive-relapsing multiple sclerosis, though some patients had no subtype annotation. The patient repertoires were compared against approximately ten previously published healthy control repertoires obtained from donors aged about 6 to 26 years. A subset of samples was prepared in parallel using single-end sample barcoding, then pooled and co-amplified after Illumina adapter ligation.

Counted from cysteine to phenylalanine, this CDR3 has 16 amino acids. The retained sequence is limited to the CDR3, 48 bases, with the frame set at the first base. V is shortened by 6 bases, J by 0 bases, and the region joining them spans 15 bases. The germline V gene specifies ENHRY as CDR1 and SYGVKD as CDR2. Libraries were constructed by PCR. Data came from an Illumina HiSeq 2500. Unique molecular identifiers were incorporated into TCR beta cDNA libraries to reduce PCR and sequencing biases. Every 1 to 10 million input T cells yielded 500,000 or so cDNA molecules, meaning each molecule approximated one T cell. The same protocol used for the earlier healthy control dataset was applied to prepare and sequence the patient libraries. Samples belonging to the same batch were prepared together, multiplexed and sequenced on a shared HiSeq lane. The authors' analysis ran thus. Raw barcoded reads were processed with MIGEC, and single-read molecular identifier groups were discarded before consensus assembly and CDR3 extraction. VDJtools was used for post-analysis of the clonotype tables, with diversity normalized by down-sampling every dataset to the smallest sample size. Repertoire overlap clustering matched CDR3 amino acid but not nucleotide sequences to correct batch-related cross-sample contamination. TCRdb itself trimmed the public reads at Q25 with fastp, ran MiXCR and retained productive beta chains. All rows with the same CDR3 protein become a single entry with the most common DNA and genes. These V and J calls derive from TCRdb rather than the authors' analysis. Present in this sample are roughly 800,000 distinct CDR3 sequences, approximately 30% of which were seen just once. 0.55% to 0.65% of the sample belongs to the ten largest clones.

A note on this clonotype: Which antigen it targets is not known. This clone may be a read error of a much larger clone one base away.

General conclusions and limits of the study: Multiple sclerosis patients had significantly lower normalized Chao1 diversity than controls, a result that suggests substantial peripheral T-cell clonal expansion. Significantly higher frequencies in patients than in controls were found for about 5 TRBV segments, including TRBV5-6, TRBV5-1 and TRBV20-1. When samples were clustered directly using the F measure, samples prepared in the same batch co-clustered strongly, which prompted a batch-effect correction. The control group was slightly older than the multiple sclerosis patient group.

To demonstrate the VDJtools post-analysis software, the study profiled TCR beta repertoires from the peripheral blood of 10 to 15 young patients with multiple sclerosis. The multiple sclerosis patients were children and adolescents ranging in age from about 6 to 17 years. The sample comprised blood. This TCR derives from a girl aged 10 to 17 with multiple sclerosis. Rearrangement joined TRBV10-3 to TRBJ2-1, and the D gene may be TRBD2, 7 bases matching. The encoded CDR3 is CAIRLGGGSSYNEQFF. The DNA is as follows: TGTGCCATCAGACTTGGGGGCGGGAGCTCCTACAATGAGCAGTTCTTC.